These 7 T cell receptor beta chains originate from one sample sequenced in a study of blood T cell repertoires in COVID-19 (dated by TCRdb to about 2020). Library preparation was by the immunoSEQ multiplex PCR assay. Entries here come from immuneACCESS through TCRdb and include only in-frame sequences with V and J called. Some clones fail to appear in such tables; in the studies checked, an unresolved V gene covers under half of the shortfall, and the cause of the remainder is unknown. The sample records approximately 77,000 clones, just over 85% of which are singletons. The ten largest make up about 2.1% of the sample. Sequencing used peripheral blood. The receptors shown here come from a man aged 30 to 39 with acute or convalescent COVID-19.

This rearrangement joins TRBV6-6 to TRBJ1-5, with D maybe TRBD1 (6 bases). V shed 0 bases and J shed 5 bases, with 11 bases lying between them. Germline assignment: CDR1 MNHNY and CDR2 SVGAGI (reference sequence). CDR3 size: 15 residues. The CDR3 DNA reads as TGTGCCAGCAGTTACTCACAGGGTCTCGATCAGCCCCAGCATTTT. Protein product: CASSYSQGLDQPQHF.

The genes are TRBV2 and TRBJ2-1, with D uncertain. The CDR3 totals 16 residues. Germline-derived CDR1 and CDR2 are SNHLY and FYNNEI. V lost 4 bases to trimming and J lost 0 bases, with 13 bases between them. CDR3 in amino acids: CASSVPRTSSYNEQFF. The CDR3 bases are TGTGCCAGCAGTGTGCCTAGAACCAGCTCCTACAATGAGCAGTTCTTC.

This clone was seen a single time. The chain recombines TRBV2 with TRBJ2-3, with 10 bases fitting TRBD1. The length of the CDR3 is 15 residues. V dropped 5 bases and J dropped 4; count of bases not matched to a gene: 6. CDR1 and CDR2 from the germline V gene are SNHLY and FYNNEI. CDR3 coding DNA: TGTGCCAGCAGTCTGAGGGGACAGGGGCCAGATACGCAGTATTTT. This codes for CASSLRGQGPDTQYF. Drawing the rest from reference TRBV2 and TRBJ2-3, the complete variable domain is EPEVTQTPSHQVTQMGQEVILRCVPISNHLYFYWYRQILGQKVEFLVSFYNNEISEKSEIFDDQFSVERPDGSNFTLKIRSTKLEDSAMYFCASSLRGQGPDTQYFGPGTRLTVL.

This clone showed up just a few times. The chain carries TRBV19 and TRBJ1-6; D not resolved. Deletions cut 4 bases from V and 7 bases from J, with 8 bases between. Germline CDR1 and CDR2: LNHDA and SQIVND (reference sequence). The CDR3 spans 13 residues. DNA for the CDR3: TGTGCCAGTAGTAACTCGGGGAATTCACCCCTCCACTTT. Translated: CASSNSGNSPLHF.

In its sample, this clone was seen a few times. The chain is built from TRBV7-9 and TRBJ1-1, with D unclear. Germline V gene data show CDR1 as SEHNR and CDR2 as FQNEAQ (reference sequence). V gave up 2 bases and J gave up 1 base, with 5 bases separating them. CDR3 length: 13 residues. In DNA, the CDR3 is TGTGCCAGCAGCTTATCGGGGAACACTGAAGCTTTCTTT. This encodes CASSLSGNTEAFF.

This clone was counted once. The chain recombines TRBV2 with TRBJ2-5; TRBD2 agrees at 12 bases. CDR1 and CDR2 (germline): SNHLY, FYNNEI. J lost 2 bases, V lost 4 bases, and 5 bases had no gene match. The CDR3 contains 16 residues. CDR3 residues: CASSGLAGEGQETQYF. Written as DNA, the CDR3 is TGTGCCAGCAGTGGACTAGCGGGAGAGGGGCAAGAGACCCAGTACTTC.

The rearrangement joins TRBV5-8 to TRBJ1-6; the D gene is possibly TRBD1 (6 bases). The germline V gene encodes CDR1 SGHTS and CDR2 YDEGEE. V was trimmed by 4 bases and J by 6 bases, leaving 20 bases between them. The CDR3 has 17 amino acids. CDR3 region: CASSGTQGVFGNSPLHF. The DNA of the CDR3 is TGTGCCAGCAGCGGTACACAGGGTGTATTTGGTAATTCACCCCTCCACTTT. Combining the CDR3 with reference TRBV5-8 and TRBJ1-6 gives the whole variable domain EAGVTQSPTHLIKTRGQQATLRCSPISGHTSVYWYQQALGLGLQFLLWYDEGEERNRGNFPPRFSGRQFPNYSSELNVNALELEDSALYLCASSGTQGVFGNSPLHFGNGTRLTVT.